The rows below give T cell receptor beta chains drawn from one sample of a study of blood T cells in healthy people across ages. TCRdb fed the 5' RACE reads into MiXCR, producing one record per CDR3 protein. The sample consists of hundreds of thousands of distinct CDR3 sequences, around 45% of them appearing once. Sequenced: blood. The receptors were sampled from a man between 60 and 75 years old in good health. Both conserved end residues are part of each CDR3.

>TRBV5-1
CASSCGQVMNTEAFF
>TRBV4-2
CASSTIRPAGDSPLHF
>TRBV3-1
CASSQDPTRMDADTQYF
>TRBV5-6
CASSRERGPKPGEQFF
>TRBV11-1
CASSLVGTGGFSPYEQYF
>TRBV11-2
CASSSDRGSYNEQYF
>TRBV5-1
CASSGFGTPQETQYF
>TRBV9
CASSASGGTYNEQFF
>TRBV14
CASSLLAGARTQYF
>TRBV15
CATSRDLGQDPGNYGYTF
>TRBV7-2
CASSPGLAGGQDTQYF
>TRBV20-1
CSADADHDQPQHF
>TRBV6-1
CVSCYQSTDTQYF
>TRBV14
CASSQVASTEAFF
>TRBV7-7
CASSLSAVGDEQFF
>TRBV15
CATSSGNSPLHF
>TRBV6-5
CASRQGTSGYNEQFF
>TRBV6-5
CASSYSPGRGDYEQYF
>TRBV5-6
CASSFRTGVARYTF
>TRBV2
CASRVAASEGTDTQYF
>TRBV20-1
CSARDYQGSNQPQHF
>TRBV4-3
CASSHQTGTDTQYF
>TRBV5-5
CASSLRPGQSSYNSPLHF
>TRBV20-1
CSARDDARYEQYF
>TRBV20-1
CSAPKQGKNTEAFF
>TRBV6-2/TRBV6-3
CASSPPGPGRYQPQHF
>TRBV6-2/TRBV6-3
CASSSGGTGNYGYTF
>TRBV28
CASSLGYSAGGSSYEQYF
>TRBV20-1
CSAGGGMEGYTF
>TRBV12-3/TRBV12-4
CASSFRRTDTQYF
>TRBV27
CASSLVSSAQPQHF
>TRBV12-3/TRBV12-4
CASSFGGDYYEQYF
>TRBV12-3/TRBV12-4
CASSWGRDSFYEQYF
>TRBV7-9
CASMAGDSGANVLTF
>TRBV20-1
CSARISYEQYF
>TRBV7-2
CASSLFSGGRADTQYF
>TRBV27
CASSFGTVRSYEKYF
>TRBV28
CASSLSLAGPQETQYF
>TRBV7-2
CASSPTTIASDTQYF
>TRBV5-1
CASSSSGEAFF
>TRBV9
CASSVGGEVDTQYF
>TRBV20-1
CSALAGTGGNTEAFF
>TRBV12-3/TRBV12-4
CASSVGTGGQPQHF
>TRBV20-1
CSARDRSSGNTIYF
>TRBV5-4
CASRRGGGDVNYGYTF
>TRBV20-1
CSASGLSYNEQFF
>TRBV20-1
CSARELSDGYTF
>TRBV6-6
CASSYKGGGGNTGELFF